Sequencing of this T cell receptor beta chain was carried out in a study of blood T cell repertoires in COVID-19. Trimming pared 0 bases from V and 9 bases from J, leaving 12 bases between. Germline CDR1 is LGHDT and CDR2 is YNNKEL (reference sequence). The CDR3 runs to 15 residues. Authors' analysis steps: Nucleated cell counts were estimated from reference gene primer amplification. Clones were sequenced by immunoSEQ multiplex PCR, and TCRdb holds only the in-frame ones, with some missing. That table is the source of V, J and clone size, and D and trimming were worked out from the DNA. This table holds tens of thousands of clones, more than 75% found once.

The gene calls are TRBV3-1 (or the pseudogene TRBV3-2) and TRBJ1-6; tentatively, D is TRBD1 (6 bases). This TCR was sampled from a human donor in a cohort sampled during active COVID-19. The sample taken for sequencing was peripheral blood. In nucleotides, the CDR3 is TGTGCCAGCAGCCAAGATATAACAGGGAGTTCACCCCTCCACTTT. Translation: CASSQDITGSSPLHF.